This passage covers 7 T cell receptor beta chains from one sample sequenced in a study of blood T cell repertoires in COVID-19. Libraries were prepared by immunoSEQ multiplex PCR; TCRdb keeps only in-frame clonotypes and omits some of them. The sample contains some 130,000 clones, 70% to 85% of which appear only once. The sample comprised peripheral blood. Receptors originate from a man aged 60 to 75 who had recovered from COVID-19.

The CDR3 DNA follows: TGTGCCAGCTCACCAAAGGGACTAGCGGGGGACCTCCCCGGCGAGCAGTACTTC. As protein: CASSPKGLAGDLPGEQYF. V gene TRBV18 combines with J gene TRBJ2-7; 14 bases match TRBD2. CDR3 length: 18 amino acids. Germline assignment: CDR1 KGHSH and CDR2 LQKENI. After removal of 2 bases from V and 6 bases from J, the junction contained 12 bases not matched to a gene.

The CDR3 here is CASRLRDNSYEQYF. Written as DNA, the CDR3 is TGTGCCAGCAGATTACGGGACAACTCCTACGAGCAGTACTTC. The chain uses TRBV27 and TRBJ2-7; weak D call: TRBD1 (6 bases). Germline V CDR1 and CDR2: MNHEY, SMNVEV (reference sequence). V gave up 6 bases and J gave up 0 bases, with 12 bases separating them. The CDR3 totals 14 residues.

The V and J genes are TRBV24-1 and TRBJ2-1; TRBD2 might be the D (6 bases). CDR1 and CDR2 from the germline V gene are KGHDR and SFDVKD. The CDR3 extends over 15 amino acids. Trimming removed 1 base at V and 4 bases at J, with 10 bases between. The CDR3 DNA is TGTGCCACCAGTGATTTATCAGGGACTTACAATGAGCAGTTCTTC. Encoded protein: CATSDLSGTYNEQFF.

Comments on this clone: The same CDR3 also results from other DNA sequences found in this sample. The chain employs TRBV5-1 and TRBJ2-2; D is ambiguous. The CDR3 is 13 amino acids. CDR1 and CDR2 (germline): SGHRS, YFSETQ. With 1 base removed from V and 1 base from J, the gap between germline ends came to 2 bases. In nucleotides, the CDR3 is TGCGCCAGCAGCTTGCAGAACACCGGGGAGCTGTTTTTT. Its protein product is CASSLQNTGELFF.

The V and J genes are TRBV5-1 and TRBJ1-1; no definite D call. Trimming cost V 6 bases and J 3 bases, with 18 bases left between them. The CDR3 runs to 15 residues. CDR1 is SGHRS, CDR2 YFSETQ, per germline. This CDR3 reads CASTQAQFLDTEAFF. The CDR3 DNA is TGCGCCAGCACCCAGGCCCAGTTTTTGGACACTGAAGCTTTCTTT.

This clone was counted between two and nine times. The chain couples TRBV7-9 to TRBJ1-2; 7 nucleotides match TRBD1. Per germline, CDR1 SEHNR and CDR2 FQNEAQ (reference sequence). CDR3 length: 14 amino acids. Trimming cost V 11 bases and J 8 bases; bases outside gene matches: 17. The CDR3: CAVDRESEVGGYTF. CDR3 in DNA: TGTGCCGTCGACAGGGAGTCTGAGGTTGGCGGCTACACCTTC.

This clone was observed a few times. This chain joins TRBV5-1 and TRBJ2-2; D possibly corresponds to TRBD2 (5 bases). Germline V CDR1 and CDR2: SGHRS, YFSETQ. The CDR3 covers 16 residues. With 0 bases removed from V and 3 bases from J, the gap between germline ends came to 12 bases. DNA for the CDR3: TGCGCCAGCAGCTTGGATCCAAGAGGGCACACCGGGGAGCTGTTTTTT. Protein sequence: CASSLDPRGHTGELFF.